This T cell receptor (beta chain) was identified during a study of human T cells and chemical hapten exposure. Across the study: Epicutaneous patch tests delivered 0.01% DPC to the upper back, with evaluation at 6 days. Patients, largely female, had alopecia areata, totalis or universalis.

TCRdb re-called the RACE reads with MiXCR, one entry per CDR3 protein. The sample records 200,000 to 300,000 distinct CDR3 sequences, approximately 8.4% being singletons. Time point of the sample: pre-sensitization, week 0. Treatment specified: therapeutic diphenylcyclopropenone sensitization with weekly scalp DPC. Phlebotomy was performed prior to application of every patch test. Whole-study results and caveats: There were significantly more large CDR3 similarity clusters among expanded TCRs than among controls.

Details on this clonotype: The antigen is undetermined.

From germline, CDR1 is SGHRS and CDR2 YFSETQ. The CDR3 has 16 amino acids. The V segment lost 4 bases and the J segment 5 bases; nucleotides outside the gene matches: 12. The TCR comes from a woman aged 40-49 years with alopecia areata. Some clones in this sample may be carry-over from other donors' samples. Sequenced material: whole blood, taken in connection with sensitization to the hapten diphenylcyclopropenone (DPC). The chain links TRBV5-1 to TRBJ2-7, with TRBD2 identical over 10 bases. This chain's CDR3 is CASSDASGLALDEQYF. CDR3 nucleotide sequence: TGCGCCAGCAGCGACGCGTCGGGACTAGCGCTAGACGAGCAGTACTTC.